What follows are 4 T cell receptor beta chains derived from one specimen sequenced in a study of T cells in Graves' hyperthyroidism and ophthalmopathy. Template material for amplifying TCR beta CDR3 regions consisted of RNA transcripts. The primer set for the first-round RT-PCR of the TCR CDR3 was HTBI. TCRdb re-derived calls from the multiplex PCR reads in MiXCR, one entry per CDR3 protein. The sample lists around 620,000 distinct CDR3 sequences; around 46% were seen once. The source material was peripheral blood or thyroid tissue (not recorded which). The source is an adult woman with Graves' disease, either hyperthyroidism or ophthalmopathy (not recorded which).

This chain connects TRBV20-1 to TRBJ2-7, with 9 bases lining up with TRBD2. Trimming removed 8 bases from V and 4 bases from J; junction bases left unmatched: 12. The CDR3 contains 14 residues. Looked up from germline, CDR1 is DFQATT and CDR2 is SNEGSKA (reference sequence). The CDR3 protein is CSTQLASGKYEQYF. CDR3 DNA sequence: TGCAGTACTCAATTGGCTAGCGGGAAATACGAGCAGTACTTC.

This clonotype was seen ten or more times. The CDR3 DNA is TGTGCCACCAGCAGAGATATAGCTAGCGGGAGCGAGCAGTACTTC. Its protein is CATSRDIASGSEQYF. The V gene is TRBV15, the J gene TRBJ2-7; TRBD2 matches 10 bases. V shed 0 bases and J 6 bases; nucleotides not matched to a gene: 5. Germline lookup yields CDR1 LNHNV and CDR2 YYDKDF (reference sequence). The CDR3 extends over 15 amino acids.

This clonotype was recorded many times. In nucleotides, the CDR3 is TGTGCCAGTAGGGGGACAGGGGACGCTCAGCCCCAGCATTTT. This translates into CASRGTGDAQPQHF. V and J are TRBV19 and TRBJ1-5, with 10 bases lining up with TRBD1. The CDR3 extends over 14 amino acids. V shed 6 bases and J 6 bases; nucleotides not matched to a gene: 5. Germline-derived CDR1 and CDR2 are LNHDA and SQIVND (reference sequence).

The V and J genes are TRBV12-3 or TRBV12-4 and TRBJ1-2; 9 nucleotides agree with TRBD1. The CDR3 length is 15 residues. Trimming at V came to 4 bases and at J to 4 bases, leaving 7 bases not matched to a gene. The CDR3 here is CASSWPGQGVYGYTF. DNA for the CDR3: TGTGCCAGCAGTTGGCCGGGACAGGGCGTCTATGGCTACACCTTC.